This record concerns one TCR beta chain sequence. This CDR3 has 16 residues. CDR1 is SEHNR and CDR2 is FQNEAQ in the germline V gene (reference sequence). The germline V and J ends were trimmed by 5 bases and 2 bases, with 17 bases remaining between them. This specimen belongs to a study of T cell changes during pregnancy in multiple sclerosis. The repertoire was sequenced with immunoSEQ multiplex PCR; TCRdb's copy has only in-frame clones and lacks some. Of roughly 49,000 clones in the sample, roughly 92% were seen once. The J gene is TRBJ2-3, the V gene TRBV7-9, with D uncertain. The sequence was collected from a female donor in good health, enrolled as a control in a pregnancy study. The sequences come from CD4+ T cells from peripheral blood mononuclear cells, collected in the second trimester of pregnancy. DNA for the CDR3: TGTGCCAGCAGCCGAGGCCGGAGCGTATTCACAGATACGCAGTATTTT. Translation: CASSRGRSVFTDTQYF. Drawing the rest from reference TRBV7-9 and TRBJ2-3, the complete variable domain is DTGVSQNPRHKITKRGQNVTFRCDPISEHNRLYWYRQTLGQGPEFLTYFQNEAQLEKSRLLSDRFSAERPKGSFSTLEIQRTEQGDSAMYLCASSRGRSVFTDTQYFGPGTRLTVL.